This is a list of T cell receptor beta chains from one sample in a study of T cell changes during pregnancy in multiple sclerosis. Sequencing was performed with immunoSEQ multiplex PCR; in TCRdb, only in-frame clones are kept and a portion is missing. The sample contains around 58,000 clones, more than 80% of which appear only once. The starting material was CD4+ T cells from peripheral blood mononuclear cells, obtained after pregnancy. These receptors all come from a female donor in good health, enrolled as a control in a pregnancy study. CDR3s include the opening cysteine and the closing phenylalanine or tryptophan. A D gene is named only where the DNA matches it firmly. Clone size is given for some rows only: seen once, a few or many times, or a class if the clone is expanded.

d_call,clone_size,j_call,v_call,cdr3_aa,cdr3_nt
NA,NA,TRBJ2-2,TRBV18,CASSSGRTGELFF,TGTGCCAGCTCATCGGGGAGGACCGGGGAGCTGTTTTTT
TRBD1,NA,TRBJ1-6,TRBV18,CASSPGQADNSPLHF,TGTGCCAGCTCACCAGGACAGGCGGATAATTCACCCCTCCACTTT
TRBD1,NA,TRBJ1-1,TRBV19,CASRGTGGTEAFF,TGTGCCAGTCGCGGGACAGGGGGGACTGAAGCTTTCTTT
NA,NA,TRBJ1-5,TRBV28,CASSPARVNQPQHF,TGTGCCAGCAGCCCTGCGAGGGTAAATCAGCCCCAGCATTTT
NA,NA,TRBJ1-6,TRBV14,CASSPPGSYNSPLHF,TGTGCCAGCAGCCCCCCAGGCAGTTATAATTCACCCCTCCACTTT
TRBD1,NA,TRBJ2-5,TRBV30,CAGTGVGKETQYF,TGTGCCGGCACAGGGGTGGGGAAAGAGACCCAGTACTTC
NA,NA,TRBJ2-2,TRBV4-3,CASSLSTRANTGELFF,TGCGCCAGCAGCCTTTCAACCAGGGCGAACACCGGGGAGCTGTTTTTT
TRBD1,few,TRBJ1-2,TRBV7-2,CASSFNGQGNYGYTF,TGTGCCAGCAGCTTCAACGGACAGGGCAACTATGGCTACACCTTC
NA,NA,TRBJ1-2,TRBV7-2,CASSLRQENYGYTF,TGTGCCAGCAGCCTAAGACAGGAGAACTATGGCTACACCTTC
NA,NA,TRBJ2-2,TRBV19,CASSVGTGGIGELFF,TGTGCCAGTAGTGTCGGAACGGGGGGCATCGGGGAGCTGTTTTTT
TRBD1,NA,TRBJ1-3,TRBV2,CASNGQGGNTIYF,TGTGCCAGCAATGGACAGGGGGGAAACACCATATATTTT
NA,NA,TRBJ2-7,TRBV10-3,CAISESGGLAAVTYEQYF,TGTGCCATCAGTGAGTCAGGTGGCCTCGCGGCGGTTACCTACGAGCAGTACTTC
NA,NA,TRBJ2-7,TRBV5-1,CASSLHRGTYEQYF,TGCGCCAGCAGCCTACACCGGGGGACCTACGAGCAGTACTTC
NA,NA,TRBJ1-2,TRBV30,CAWVGPINYGYTF,TGTGCCTGGGTGGGGCCTATTAACTATGGCTACACCTTC
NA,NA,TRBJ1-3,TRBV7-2,CASSSYTGFLSGNTIYF,TGTGCCAGCAGCTCTTATACCGGGTTTCTCTCTGGAAACACCATATATTTT
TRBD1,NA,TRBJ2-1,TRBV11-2,CASSLGQFQSSYNEQFF,TGTGCCAGCAGCTTGGGACAGTTTCAGAGCTCCTACAATGAGCAGTTCTTC
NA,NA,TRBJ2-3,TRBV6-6,CASSYEQFSTDTQYF,TGTGCCAGCAGTTACGAACAGTTTAGCACAGATACGCAGTATTTT
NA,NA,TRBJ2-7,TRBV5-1,CASSVETGYEQYF,TGCGCCAGCAGCGTAGAGACAGGCTACGAGCAGTACTTC
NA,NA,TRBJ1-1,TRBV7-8,CASSSQGGHTEAFF,TGTGCCAGCAGCTCCCAGGGTGGTCACACTGAAGCTTTCTTT
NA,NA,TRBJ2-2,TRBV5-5,CASSLDPGANTGELFF,TGTGCCAGCAGCTTGGATCCGGGGGCGAACACCGGGGAGCTGTTTTTT
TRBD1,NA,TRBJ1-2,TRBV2,CASSLTDRAYGYTF,TGTGCCAGCTCCCTTACCGACAGGGCCTATGGCTACACCTTC
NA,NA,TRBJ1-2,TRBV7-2,CASSSPAGYGYTF,TGTGCCAGCAGCTCGCCGGCGGGATATGGCTACACCTTC
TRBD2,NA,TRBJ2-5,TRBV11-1,CASSLDRTRTQETQYF,TGTGCCAGCAGCTTAGACAGGACTAGGACACAAGAGACCCAGTACTTC
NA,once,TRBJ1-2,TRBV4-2,CASSQSHANYGYTF,TGTGCCAGCAGCCAATCACACGCTAACTATGGCTACACCTTC
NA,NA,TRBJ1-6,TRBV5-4,CASSSPRNSPLHF,TGTGCCAGCAGCTCACCCCGGAATTCACCCCTCCACTTT
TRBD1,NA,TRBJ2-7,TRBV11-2,CASSTYRDRRYEQYF,TGTGCCAGCAGCACCTACCGGGACAGACGCTACGAGCAGTACTTC
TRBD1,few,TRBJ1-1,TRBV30,CAWRGQGWMGTEAFF,TGTGCCTGGAGGGGACAGGGATGGATGGGCACTGAAGCTTTCTTT
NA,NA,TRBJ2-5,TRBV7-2,CASSTPAVQETQYF,TGTGCCAGCAGTACCCCGGCGGTACAAGAGACCCAGTACTTC
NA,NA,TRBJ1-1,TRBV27,CASSPLVRSTEAFF,TGTGCCAGCAGTCCCCTTGTTCGGAGCACTGAAGCTTTCTTT
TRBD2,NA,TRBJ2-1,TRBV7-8,CASSLGSGGNYNEQFF,TGTGCCAGCAGCTTAGGCAGCGGGGGGAACTACAATGAGCAGTTCTTC
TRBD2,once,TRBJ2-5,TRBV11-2,CASSDFTSGGTQYF,TGTGCCAGCAGCGACTTCACTAGCGGAGGGACCCAGTACTTC
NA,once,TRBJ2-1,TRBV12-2,CASRPPRLAGGLRYNEQFF,TGTGCAAGTCGCCCACCGAGACTAGCGGGGGGGCTTAGATACAATGAGCAGTTCTTC
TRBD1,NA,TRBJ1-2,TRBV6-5,CATQGGYGYTF,TGTGCCACCCAGGGGGGCTATGGCTACACCTTC
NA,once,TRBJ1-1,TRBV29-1,CSVEGLGEAFF,TGCAGCGTTGAGGGCCTGGGTGAAGCTTTCTTT
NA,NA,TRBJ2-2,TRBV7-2,CASSFLSGELFF,TGTGCCAGCAGCTTTCTCAGCGGGGAGCTGTTTTTT
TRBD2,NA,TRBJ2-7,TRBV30,CAWSQTSGGEQYF,TGTGCCTGGAGTCAGACTAGCGGTGGCGAGCAGTACTTC
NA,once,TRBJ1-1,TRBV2,CASTGGAGSNTEAFF,TGTGCCAGCACCGGTGGGGCAGGATCGAACACTGAAGCTTTCTTT
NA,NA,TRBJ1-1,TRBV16,CASSQDIAGVGNTEAFF,TGTGCCAGCAGCCAAGATATTGCAGGGGTCGGCAACACTGAAGCTTTCTTT
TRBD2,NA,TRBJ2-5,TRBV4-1,CASSQVGGRTQETQYF,TGCGCCAGCAGCCAAGTGGGCGGGAGAACCCAAGAGACCCAGTACTTC
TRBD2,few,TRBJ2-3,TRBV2,CASSNGGGLDTQYF,TGTGCCAGCAGCAACGGGGGGGGCCTCGATACGCAGTATTTT
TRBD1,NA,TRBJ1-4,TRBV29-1,CSLRQGTNEKLFF,TGCAGCCTCAGACAGGGCACAAATGAAAAACTGTTTTTT
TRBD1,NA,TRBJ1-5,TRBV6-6,CASRRQGYQPQHF,TGTGCCAGCAGACGACAGGGGTATCAGCCCCAGCATTTT
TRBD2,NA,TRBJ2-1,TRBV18,CASSLSLATSGGAGGNEQFF,TGTGCCAGCTCACTCTCCCTTGCGACTAGCGGGGGGGCAGGTGGGAATGAGCAGTTCTTC
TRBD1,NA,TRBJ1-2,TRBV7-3,CASSSPYRGRDYGYTF,TGTGCCAGCAGCTCCCCGTACAGGGGAAGAGATTATGGCTACACCTTC
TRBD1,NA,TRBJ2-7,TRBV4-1,CASSQHIPTGPNLYEQYF,TGCGCCAGCAGCCAACACATCCCGACAGGGCCAAACCTCTACGAGCAGTACTTC
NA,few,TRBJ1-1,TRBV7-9,CASGHGRGAFF,TGTGCCAGCGGCCATGGGAGGGGAGCTTTCTTT
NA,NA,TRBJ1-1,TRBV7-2,CASSSRTRSGNTEAFF,TGTGCCAGCAGCTCTAGGACTCGTTCGGGGAACACTGAAGCTTTCTTT